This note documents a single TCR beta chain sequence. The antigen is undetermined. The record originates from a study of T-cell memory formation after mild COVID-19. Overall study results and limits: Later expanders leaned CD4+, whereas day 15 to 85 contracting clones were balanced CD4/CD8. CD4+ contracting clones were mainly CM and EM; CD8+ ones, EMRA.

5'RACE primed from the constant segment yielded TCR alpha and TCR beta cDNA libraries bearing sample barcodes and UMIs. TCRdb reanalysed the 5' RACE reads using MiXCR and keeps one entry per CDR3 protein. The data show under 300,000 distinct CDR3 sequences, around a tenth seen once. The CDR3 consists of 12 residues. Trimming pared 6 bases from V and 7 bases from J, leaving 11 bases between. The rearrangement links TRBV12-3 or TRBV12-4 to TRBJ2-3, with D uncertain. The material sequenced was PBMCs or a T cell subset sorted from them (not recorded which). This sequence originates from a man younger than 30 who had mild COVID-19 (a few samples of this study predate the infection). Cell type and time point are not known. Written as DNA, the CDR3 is TGTGCCAGCAGCTCCGACGCAAATACGCAGTATTTT. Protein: CASSSDANTQYF.